The 20 T cell receptor beta chains presented below share a single source sample, sequenced in a study of blood T cell repertoires in COVID-19. Sequenced by immunoSEQ multiplex PCR; TCRdb stores in-frame clones only, minus some. The sample holds under 200,000 clones, roughly 84% seen once. Specimen: peripheral blood. These TCRs come from a woman aged 55-69 years with COVID-19, enrolled during active disease.

The V call is TRBV19, the J call TRBJ1-3; 9 bases align to TRBD1. CDR3 length equals 20 residues. CDR1 is LNHDA and CDR2 is SQIVND in the germline V gene (reference sequence). V was clipped by 5 bases and J by 1 base; unmatched bases: 18. DNA of the CDR3: TGTGCCAGTAGTGAATCCGGGACAGGGACGGGAGGAGGTTCTGGAAACACCATATATTTT. Translating it yields CASSESGTGTGGGSGNTIYF.

A single count supports this clone. This rearrangement joins TRBV5-1 to TRBJ2-5; TRBD1 is a possible D gene (7 bases). V lost 2 bases and J 4 bases, leaving 15 bases between the germline ends. The CDR3 contains 15 residues. CDR1 is SGHRS and CDR2 is YFSETQ in the germline V gene. The CDR3 region is CASSLRENRGETQYF. CDR3 nucleotide sequence: TGCGCCAGCAGCTTACGGGAGAACAGGGGAGAGACCCAGTACTTC.

V gene TRBV5-1 combines with J gene TRBJ1-4; D is ambiguous. Trimming cost V 2 bases and J 4 bases, with 9 bases left between them. This CDR3 is built from 14 residues. Germline V gene lookup returns CDR1 SGHRS and CDR2 YFSETQ. CDR3 amino acids: CASSFDWLNEKLFF. CDR3 coding DNA: TGCGCCAGCAGCTTCGACTGGCTTAATGAAAAACTGTTTTTT.

This clone turned up a few times. Other DNA sequences in this specimen translate into the identical CDR3. The J gene is TRBJ1-2, the V gene TRBV9, with 9 bases fitting TRBD1. Per germline, CDR1 SGDLS and CDR2 YYNGEE. The CDR3 runs to 14 residues. The J segment lost 3 bases and the V segment lost 4 bases, leaving 4 bases of the junction unmatched. CDR3 in DNA: TGTGCCAGCAGCCTCCGGACAGGGGACTATGGCTACACCTTC. Translation: CASSLRTGDYGYTF.

The J gene is TRBJ1-5, the V gene TRBV3-1 (or the pseudogene TRBV3-2); 8 bases agree with TRBD1. The CDR3 covers 15 residues. Germline CDR1 reads LGHDT; CDR2 reads YNNKEL (reference sequence). With 5 bases clipped from V and 7 bases from J, the junction kept 10 bases outside the gene matches. DNA of the CDR3: TGTGCCAGCAGCACGAGGACAGGGATTGGACAGCCCCAGCATTTT. Translation: CASSTRTGIGQPQHF.

This chain links TRBV9 with TRBJ1-6; D uncertain. CDR3 length: 13 residues. The germline V gene encodes CDR1 SGDLS and CDR2 YYNGEE. Trimming stripped 0 bases from V and 8 bases from J, with 6 bases between. CDR3 protein: CASSVGSDSPLHF. In nucleotides, the CDR3 is TGTGCCAGCAGCGTAGGGAGCGATTCACCCCTCCACTTT.

This clone appeared many times. The gene calls are TRBV4-1 and TRBJ2-7; TRBD2 agrees at 12 bases. The CDR3 has 17 amino acids. Unmatched junction bases numbered 6, after V lost 0 bases and J lost 3 bases. Germline V gene lookup returns CDR1 MGHRA and CDR2 YSYEKL. CDR3 sequence reads: CASSQDRLAGVVYEQYF. The CDR3 region has the DNA TGCGCCAGCAGCCAAGATAGACTAGCGGGAGTCGTCTACGAGCAGTACTTC.

The CDR3 coding sequence is TGTGCCTGGAGTTCGCCGGGACAGCTAATACTTGAAGCTTTCTTT. Protein product: CAWSSPGQLILEAFF. The chain has TRBV30 and TRBJ1-1, with 7 bases fitting TRBD1. The germline CDR1 and CDR2 sequences are GTSNPN and SVGIG (reference sequence). Trimming took 2 bases from V and 7 from J; bases not matched to a gene: 13. CDR3 size: 15 residues. The full variable domain, with the rest looked up from reference TRBV30 and TRBJ1-1, is SQTIHQWPATLVQPVGSPLSLECTVEGTSNPNLYWYRQAAGRGLQLLFYSVGIGQISSEVPQNLSASRPQDRQFILSSKKLLLSDSGFYLCAWSSPGQLILEAFFGQGTRLTVV.

The chain has TRBV6-6 and TRBJ1-1; no firm D call. The CDR3 is 11 residues long. V was shortened by 6 bases and J by 5 bases, with 7 bases between the two germline ends. Germline CDR1 reads MNHNY; CDR2 reads SVGAGI (reference sequence). The CDR3, as DNA: TGTGCCAGCAGGCAGTTAACTGAAGCTTTCTTT. This sequence encodes CASRQLTEAFF.

This chain joins TRBV4-1 and TRBJ2-5; the D gene is possibly TRBD1 (5 bases). Trimming pared 3 bases from V and 5 bases from J, leaving 16 bases between. Germline V gene sequence: CDR1 MGHRA, CDR2 YSYEKL. This CDR3 has 15 residues. Here the CDR3 reads CASSQGWGVGETQYF. CDR3 bases: TGCGCCAGCAGCCAGGGGTGGGGCGTCGGGGAGACCCAGTACTTC.

The V call is TRBV9, the J call TRBJ2-3; possible D gene TRBD1, 6 bases. V lost 6 bases and J 3 bases, leaving 14 bases between the germline ends. The CDR3 has 14 residues. Germline CDR1 is SGDLS and CDR2 is YYNGEE. Written as DNA, the CDR3 is TGTGCCAGCACGCAGGGGAGAGGGACAGATACGCAGTATTTT. Protein product: CASTQGRGTDTQYF. The full variable domain, its missing parts supplied by reference TRBV9 and TRBJ2-3, is DSGVTQTPKHLITATGQRVTLRCSPRSGDLSVYWYQQSLDQGLQFLIQYYNGEERAKGNILERFSAQQFPDLHSELNLSSLELGDSALYFCASTQGRGTDTQYFGPGTRLTVL.

The rearrangement uses TRBV5-1 and TRBJ1-3; TRBD1 aligns across 8 bases. Germline assignment: CDR1 SGHRS and CDR2 YFSETQ. This CDR3 comprises 16 residues. Unmatched junction bases numbered 6, after V lost 4 bases and J lost 0 bases. CDR3 DNA: TGCGCCAGCAGCGCCATTGACAGGGGCTCTGGAAACACCATATATTTT. It specifies CASSAIDRGSGNTIYF.

The gene calls are TRBV4-2 and TRBJ1-2; 8 nucleotides align to TRBD1. Trimming at V came to 4 bases and at J to 4 bases, leaving 5 bases not matched to a gene. The CDR3 length is 14 residues. In germline, CDR1 is LGHNA, CDR2 YNFKEQ. Here the CDR3 reads CASSRDRGAYGYTF. The DNA of the CDR3 is TGTGCCAGCAGCCGAGACAGGGGCGCCTATGGCTACACCTTC.

The chain carries TRBV19 and TRBJ2-3; weak D call: TRBD2 (6 bases). V lost 5 bases and J lost 2, with 11 bases in between. The CDR3 is 14 residues long. Germline CDR1 LNHDA, CDR2 SQIVND (reference sequence). The CDR3 reads CASSAEGVTDTQYF. The CDR3 bases are TGTGCCAGTAGTGCGGAGGGTGTCACAGATACGCAGTATTTT.

The V and J genes are TRBV6-6 and TRBJ2-7, with a possible D match to TRBD2 (5 bases). Trimming took 4 bases from V and 5 from J, leaving 15 bases between them. CDR1 is MNHNY, CDR2 SVGAGI, per germline (reference sequence). The CDR3 loop spans 14 amino acids. DNA of the CDR3: TGTGCCAGCAGTTCCCACCTGCGGGTGGACGAGCAGTACGTC. It codes for CASSSHLRVDEQYV.

The chain combines TRBV23-1 with TRBJ2-7, with D possibly matching TRBD1 (7 bases). TRBV23-1 is given ORF status, its function remaining uncertain. The CDR3 has 12 residues. DNA of the CDR3: TGCGCGGAAGAACAGGGGAGGATAGAGCAGTACGTC. Translation: CAEEQGRIEQYV.

The chain uses TRBV6-5 and TRBJ1-2, with TRBD1 identical over 7 bases. With 6 bases clipped from V and 6 bases from J, the junction kept 4 bases outside the gene matches. From germline, CDR1 is MNHEY and CDR2 SVGAGI. This CDR3 contains 12 residues. This CDR3 is CASSYTGDGYTF. The CDR3 DNA is TGTGCCAGCAGCTATACAGGGGATGGCTACACCTTC.

The chain is built from TRBV18 and TRBJ1-4; TRBD1 might be the D (5 bases). Trimming took off 4 bases at V and 2 bases at J, with 14 bases between the two ends. Germline lookup yields CDR1 KGHSH and CDR2 LQKENI. This CDR3 has 16 amino acids. CDR3 coding DNA: TGTGCCAGCTCACTGAGAGGCGCAGGGACTAATGAAAAACTGTTTTTT. As protein: CASSLRGAGTNEKLFF.

Only one count was recorded for this clone. The chain couples TRBV5-1 to TRBJ2-1, with unresolved D. Germline V CDR1 and CDR2: SGHRS, YFSETQ. The CDR3 is 15 residues long. Trimming shortened V by 0 bases and J by 4 bases, and 11 bases separated the two germline ends. The CDR3 region is CASSLGLEEYNEQFF. The CDR3 bases are TGCGCCAGCAGCTTGGGACTGGAAGAATACAATGAGCAGTTCTTC.

This clone was picked up one time. This sample includes further DNA sequences coding for the same CDR3. The genes are TRBV6-4 and TRBJ1-1; 9 bases are shared with TRBD1. The germline V gene encodes CDR1 MRHNA and CDR2 SNTAGT. V dropped 6 bases and J dropped 3; count of bases not matched to a gene: 11. CDR3 length: 16 amino acids. The CDR3 protein is CASSPSRDRVDTEAFF. The CDR3 nucleotides read TGTGCCAGCAGCCCTTCTCGGGACAGGGTAGACACTGAAGCTTTCTTT.